Each of the 17 T cell receptor beta chains below was sequenced from the same sample in a study of OX40 agonist ivuxolimab in advanced cancers. The library was produced with the immunoSEQ multiplex PCR assay. In TCRdb, the immuneACCESS table is reduced to in-frame sequences with V and J assigned. These tables do not hold every clone; where another copy was compared, an unresolved V gene accounts for under half, and the others remain unexplained. Within this sample are about 70,000 clones, with more than 75% of them counted one time only. The ten largest account for less than 6% of the sample. The source material was CD4+ or CD8+ T cells sorted from blood, sampled in a trial of the OX40 agonist ivuxolimab. The receptor set was obtained from an adult with an advanced solid tumor such as melanoma, head and neck, liver or kidney cancer.

The chain couples TRBV5-1 to TRBJ1-6, with unresolved D. The CDR3 has 15 amino acids. Germline V gene data show CDR1 as SGHRS and CDR2 as YFSETQ. The germline V and J ends were trimmed by 2 bases and 2 bases, with 8 bases remaining between them. CDR3 DNA: TGCGCCAGCAGCTTTCTGGGTACCTATAATTCACCCCTCCACTTT. This codes for CASSFLGTYNSPLHF.

This clone was detected only a few times. Here the CDR3 reads CASSPQEGNWDEQYF. CDR3 in DNA: TGTGCCAGCAGCCCCCAGGAGGGAAACTGGGACGAGCAGTACTTC. J is TRBJ2-7 and V is TRBV4-2; D is possibly TRBD2 (6 bases). CDR1 and CDR2 (germline): LGHNA, YNFKEQ. This CDR3 spans 15 amino acids. Trimming pared 4 bases from V and 5 bases from J, leaving 18 bases between.

The rearrangement joins TRBV14 to TRBJ1-1; D unclear. This CDR3 spans 12 amino acids. Germline V CDR1 and CDR2: SGHDN, FVKESK. The V gene lost 6 bases and the J gene lost 2 bases, with 7 bases spanning the gap. The CDR3 sequence is CASSPGNTEAFF. The CDR3 DNA follows: TGTGCCAGCAGTCCAGGTAACACTGAAGCTTTCTTT.

The chain recombines TRBV18 with TRBJ1-5; D may be TRBD1 (5 bases). Germline-derived CDR1 and CDR2 are KGHSH and LQKENI. V dropped 3 bases and J dropped 8 bases, with 11 bases sitting between them. The CDR3 totals 13 residues. CDR3 bases: TGTGCCAGCTCACCGAGGACATTTGAGCCCCAGCATTTT. It is translated as CASSPRTFEPQHF.

This chain joins TRBV28 and TRBJ2-1; 7 bases match TRBD2. The V gene's germline CDR1 is MDHEN and CDR2 SYDVKM. CDR3 length: 15 amino acids. After removal of 4 bases from V and 7 bases from J, the junction contained 10 bases not matched to a gene. As DNA, the CDR3 is TGTGCCAGCAGTTCCCCAGCGGCGGGAGTAAATGAGCAGTTCTTC. Amino acids: CASSSPAAGVNEQFF.

The chain is built from TRBV19 and TRBJ2-1; D may be TRBD2 (5 bases). Germline-derived CDR1 and CDR2 are LNHDA and SQIVND (reference sequence). V was clipped by 3 bases and J by 0 bases, with 9 bases between them. CDR3 length: 15 residues. This CDR3 reads CASSMPGGSYNEQFF. CDR3 in DNA: TGTGCCAGTAGTATGCCCGGAGGCTCCTACAATGAGCAGTTCTTC.

This chain joins TRBV7-9 and TRBJ1-1; no definite D call. CDR1 is SEHNR, CDR2 FQNEAQ, per germline (reference sequence). CDR3 size: 12 residues. The V end was cut by 5 bases, the J end by 3 bases, with 7 bases between. CDR3 nucleotide sequence: TGTGCCAGCAGCCGGGGAGACACTGAAGCTTTCTTT. Translated, it gives CASSRGDTEAFF.

This sequence joins TRBV7-6 and TRBJ2-2; tentatively, D is TRBD1 (7 bases). This CDR3 is 16 amino acids long. The V end lost 5 bases, the J end lost 4 bases, and 17 bases lay between the germline ends. Per the germline V gene, CDR1 is SGHVS and CDR2 is FNYEAQ. Written as DNA, the CDR3 is TGTGCCAGCAGCCGCATACCCCAGGGGGGCACCGGGGAGCTGTTTTTT. Encoded protein: CASSRIPQGGTGELFF.

In this sample, this clone turned up a few times. The CDR3 protein is CASSFYGSSGRSSQYF. CDR3 DNA: TGTGCCAGCAGCTTTTACGGTTCTAGCGGGAGAAGTTCGCAGTATTTT. This chain connects TRBV13 to TRBJ2-3; 10 positions match TRBD2. Unmatched junction bases numbered 13, after V lost 3 bases and J lost 10 bases. CDR3 size: 16 residues. In germline, CDR1 is PRHDT, CDR2 FYEKMQ (reference sequence).

The chain links TRBV6-1 to TRBJ1-2; D uncertain. This CDR3 comprises 13 residues. Germline CDR1 reads MNHNS; CDR2 reads SASEGT. V was pared by 7 bases and J by 0 bases, with 9 bases between. CDR3 loop: CASTFDPNYGYTF. The CDR3 nucleotides read TGTGCCAGCACTTTCGACCCTAACTATGGCTACACCTTC.

The chain links TRBV27 to TRBJ1-1, with 9 bases aligning to TRBD1. Germline V gives CDR1 MNHEY, CDR2 SMNVEV (reference sequence). V trimming: 5 bases; J trimming: 5 bases; junction bases outside the gene matches: 6. The CDR3 covers 14 residues. The CDR3 region is CASSKTGGGTEAFF. As DNA, the CDR3 is TGTGCCAGCAGTAAGACAGGGGGTGGGACTGAAGCTTTCTTT.

This clone was counted between two and nine times. The rearrangement uses TRBV5-1 and TRBJ2-5, with 7 bases matching TRBD2. Per germline, CDR1 SGHRS and CDR2 YFSETQ. This CDR3 is built from 15 residues. The V segment lost 1 base and the J segment 5 bases; nucleotides outside the gene matches: 8. The CDR3 DNA follows: TGCGCCAGCAGCTTGAATACGGGGGGTCAGGAGACCCAGTACTTC. Its translation is CASSLNTGGQETQYF.

The sample holds many counts of this clone. V and J are TRBV19 and TRBJ2-7; D perhaps matches TRBD2 (6 bases). V was pared by 2 bases and J by 7 bases, with 18 bases between. The V gene's germline CDR1 is LNHDA and CDR2 SQIVND (reference sequence). The CDR3 length is 15 residues. This CDR3 reads CASSISFAGPNEQYF. The DNA for the CDR3 is TGTGCCAGTAGTATAAGTTTCGCGGGACCAAATGAGCAGTACTTC.

The V call is TRBV2, the J call TRBJ1-1; no firm D call. Per the germline V gene, CDR1 is SNHLY and CDR2 is FYNNEI. The CDR3 has 13 amino acids. V was shortened by 4 bases and J by 0 bases, with 6 bases between the two germline ends. CDR3 amino acids: CASSAELNTEAFF. As DNA, the CDR3 is TGTGCCAGCAGTGCTGAACTGAACACTGAAGCTTTCTTT.

A single count supports this clone. V gene TRBV7-9 combines with J gene TRBJ1-4; D is possibly TRBD1 (5 bases). The V end lost 8 bases, the J end lost 5 bases, and 15 bases lay between the germline ends. The length of the CDR3 is 14 residues. Germline CDR1 reads SEHNR; CDR2 reads FQNEAQ (reference sequence). This CDR3 is CASGPGRGNEKLFF. CDR3 bases: TGTGCCAGCGGACCGGGGCGCGGGAATGAAAAACTGTTTTTT.

This chain joins TRBV4-2 and TRBJ1-1; D perhaps matches TRBD1 (5 bases). Germline V lookup: CDR1 LGHNA, CDR2 YNFKEQ. Deletions cut 1 base from V and 1 base from J, with 7 bases between. This CDR3 is built from 14 residues. The CDR3 DNA follows: TGTGCCAGCAGCCAAGTGGGGGGGAACACTGAAGCTTTCTTT. It is translated as CASSQVGGNTEAFF.

This chain links TRBV7-2 with TRBJ2-3; the D call may be TRBD1 or TRBD2 (5 bases each). V was pared by 4 bases and J by 2 bases, with 16 bases between. Germline V CDR1 and CDR2: SGHTA, FQGNSA. The CDR3 contains 16 residues. The CDR3 spells CASSSTGTDITDTQYF. DNA of the CDR3: TGTGCCAGCAGCTCCACCGGGACCGACATCACAGATACGCAGTATTTT.